This record covers a single T cell receptor beta chain. Its matching antigen is unknown. This record belongs to a study of T cell responses to AZD1222 COVID-19 vaccine. Germline assignment: CDR1 LNHDA and CDR2 SQIVND (reference sequence). Trimming cost V 8 bases and J 9 bases; bases outside gene matches: 4. This CDR3 has 12 amino acids. Study-wide results and caveats: Females outnumbered males among donors, who were mostly white British; clonal diversity was possibly underestimated. With two AZD1222 doses given, Spike-specific TCR breadth and depth both rose.

The table came from immunoSEQ multiplex PCR; TCRdb's copy has only in-frame clones and leaves some out. This sample has 85,000 to 130,000 clones, with roughly 88% found just once. This specimen consisted of peripheral blood, obtained on day 0 of AZD1222 vaccination. This chain uses TRBV19 with TRBJ1-4; 9 bases agree with TRBD1. This TCR was sampled from an adult in good health. This CDR3 reads CASRQGGQKLFF. The DNA of the CDR3 is TGTGCCAGTCGACAGGGGGGGCAAAAACTGTTTTTT.